The T cell receptor beta chain described here comes from a study of patients and donors after allogeneic stem cell transplantation. V gave up 3 bases and J gave up 3 bases, with 9 bases separating them. The CDR3 contains 12 residues. Germline values: CDR1 DFQATT, CDR2 SNEGSKA (reference sequence). TCRdb reprocessed the RT-PCR reads with MiXCR, giving one entry per CDR3 protein. The table includes 410,000 or so distinct CDR3 sequences, under 20% detected once. What was sequenced was blood, either unsorted or a sorted T cell fraction (not recorded which). The gene calls are TRBV20-1 and TRBJ2-7, with D possibly matching TRBD1 (5 bases). This sequence was found in a human donor who was either an allogeneic HSCT recipient or a stem cell or donor lymphocyte infusion donor (not recorded which). It is not recorded whose cells these are; they may come from a transplant donor. The CDR3: CSARVTDYEQYF. DNA for the CDR3: TGCAGTGCTAGGGTGACAGACTACGAGCAGTACTTC.